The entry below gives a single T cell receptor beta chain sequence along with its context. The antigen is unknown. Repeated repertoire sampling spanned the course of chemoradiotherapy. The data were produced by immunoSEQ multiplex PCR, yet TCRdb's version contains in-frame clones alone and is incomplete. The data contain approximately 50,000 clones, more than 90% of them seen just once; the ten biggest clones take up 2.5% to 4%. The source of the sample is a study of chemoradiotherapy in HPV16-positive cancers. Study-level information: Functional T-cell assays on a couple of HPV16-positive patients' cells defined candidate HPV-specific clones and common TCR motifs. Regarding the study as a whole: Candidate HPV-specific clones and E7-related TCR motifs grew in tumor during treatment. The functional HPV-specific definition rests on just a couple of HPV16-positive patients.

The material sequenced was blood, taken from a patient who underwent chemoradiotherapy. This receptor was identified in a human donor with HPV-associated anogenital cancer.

CDR3 DNA: TGCGCCAGCAGCCAGGGGACTAGCGGGACACTCAGCGAGCAGTACTTC. This codes for CASSQGTSGTLSEQYF. The gene calls are TRBV4-3 and TRBJ2-7, with 13 nucleotides matching TRBD2. Germline CDR1 reads LGHNA; CDR2 reads YSLEER. Losses at the gene ends were 3 bases for V and 6 bases for J; bases not matched to a gene: 8. There are 16 residues in the CDR3.